Presented here are 20 T cell receptor beta chains from one specimen sequenced in a study of PD-1 blockade in classical Hodgkin lymphoma. Each patient experienced a relapse that followed autologous stem cell transplantation, and brentuximab vedotin exposure varied. Using immunoSEQ multiplex PCR, the repertoire was profiled, and TCRdb retains in-frame clones only, with some absent. The sample has about 63,000 clones, 70% to 90% seen once; the top ten hold around 5%. This specimen consisted of peripheral blood mononuclear cells (PBMCs), obtained before the second cycle of nivolumab. These TCRs come from a human donor with classical Hodgkin lymphoma.

V gene TRBV5-4 combines with J gene TRBJ2-7; D gene ambiguous. Germline V gene data show CDR1 as SGHNT and CDR2 as YYREEE (reference sequence). The CDR3 totals 15 residues. V was clipped by 1 base and J by 3 bases, with 14 bases between them. Written as DNA, the CDR3 is TGTGCCAGCAGCTTGAACCTAGTTGGATTCTACGAGCAGTACTTC. It specifies CASSLNLVGFYEQYF.

The count of this clone is one. V gene TRBV5-1 combines with J gene TRBJ2-2, with D possibly matching TRBD1 (7 bases). CDR3 length: 15 residues. The V and J ends lost 0 bases and 6 bases respectively, with 12 bases between them. Looked up from germline, CDR1 is SGHRS and CDR2 is YFSETQ. This CDR3 reads CASSLVQGGPGELFF. CDR3 DNA: TGCGCCAGCAGCTTGGTTCAGGGGGGCCCCGGGGAGCTGTTTTTT.

About this clone itself: The germline gene is not matched at one end of the junction; a read error may be the cause. The same CDR3 can be traced to other DNA sequences in this sample. This chain links TRBV2 with TRBJ1-5; 8 bases match TRBD1. The CDR3 is 16 amino acids. Germline CDR1 reads SNHLY; CDR2 reads FYNNEI. CDR3 nucleotide sequence: TGTGCCAGCAGCCTTGGACAGGGCTATAGCAATCAGCCTCAGCATTTT. This translates into CASSLGQGYSNQPQHF.

The chain couples TRBV7-9 to TRBJ2-2; tentative D call: TRBD2 (6 bases). The CDR3 contains 13 residues. From germline, CDR1 is SEHNR and CDR2 FQNEAQ (reference sequence). Trimming pared 8 bases from V and 3 bases from J, leaving 10 bases between. CDR3 sequence: CASAWGDTGELFF. The DNA of the CDR3 is TGTGCCAGCGCTTGGGGGGACACCGGGGAGCTGTTTTTT.

The chain combines TRBV5-1 with TRBJ1-1; 7 bases agree with TRBD1. V lost 3 bases, J lost 1 base, and 6 bases stayed unmatched. CDR1 is SGHRS, CDR2 YFSETQ, per germline. This CDR3 contains 15 residues. CDR3 sequence: CASSWTGPSNTEAFF. CDR3 nucleotide sequence: TGCGCCAGCAGCTGGACAGGACCCTCGAACACTGAAGCTTTCTTT.

The count of this clone is one. The V and J genes are TRBV5-1 and TRBJ2-2; 10 positions agree with TRBD2. This CDR3 region has 17 residues. CDR1 and CDR2 (germline): SGHRS, YFSETQ. Trimming removed 0 bases from V and 4 bases from J; junction bases left unmatched: 6. CDR3 region: CASSLDVSGGSTGELFF. The CDR3 region has the DNA TGCGCCAGCAGCTTGGACGTTAGCGGGGGGAGCACCGGGGAGCTGTTTTTT.

J is TRBJ2-7 and V is TRBV27; no reliable D call. V lost 3 bases to trimming and J lost 6 bases, with 12 bases between them. Per germline, CDR1 MNHEY and CDR2 SMNVEV (reference sequence). This CDR3 contains 13 residues. CDR3 in DNA: TGTGCCAGCAGTTTTTTGGGCCGGTCCGAGCAGTACTTC. It translates to CASSFLGRSEQYF.

The chain couples TRBV6-1 to TRBJ1-5; weak D call: TRBD1 (5 bases). Germline V gene data show CDR1 as MNHNS and CDR2 as SASEGT. V was trimmed by 5 bases and J by 6 bases, leaving 14 bases between them. This CDR3 contains 14 residues. CDR3 sequence reads: CASSRGRAVQPQHF. CDR3 sequence (DNA): TGTGCCAGCAGTCGGGGACGAGCCGTTCAGCCCCAGCATTTT.

DNA for the CDR3: TGTGCCAGCAGCTTAAGACTAGTCTACGAGCAGTACTTC. Translated: CASSLRLVYEQYF. The chain carries TRBV11-2 and TRBJ2-7; possible D gene TRBD2, 6 bases. V was trimmed by 2 bases and J by 3 bases, leaving 8 bases between them. This CDR3 spans 13 amino acids. CDR1 is SGHAT and CDR2 is FQNNGV in the germline V gene.

The chain recombines TRBV4-1 with TRBJ1-4; 8 positions agree with TRBD1. CDR1 and CDR2 from the germline V gene are MGHRA and YSYEKL. V lost 3 bases and J lost 8; bases outside the gene matches: 11. There are 16 residues in the CDR3. The CDR3 DNA reads as TGCGCCAGCAGCCAGGTAGGACAGGGAGGTACCGAAAAACTGTTTTTT. It translates to CASSQVGQGGTEKLFF.

The rearrangement joins TRBV5-1 to TRBJ1-4; 7 positions agree with TRBD1. The CDR3 is 14 amino acids. The germline CDR1 and CDR2 sequences are SGHRS and YFSETQ. J was trimmed by 5 bases and V by 6 bases; bases with no gene match: 7. The CDR3, as DNA: TGCGCCAGCAACCAGGGGGGATCAAATGAAAAACTGTTTTTT. It yields the protein CASNQGGSNEKLFF. Based on the CDR3 plus reference TRBV5-1 and TRBJ1-4, the full variable domain is KAGVTQTPRYLIKTRGQQVTLSCSPISGHRSVSWYQQTPGQGLQFLFEYFSETQRNKGNFPGRFSGRQFSNSRSEMNVSTLELGDSALYLCASNQGGSNEKLFFGSGTQLSVL.

This clone has a single count. The chain has TRBV6-6 and TRBJ1-4; maybe TRBD1 (5 bases). The CDR3 contains 16 residues. The V and J ends lost 6 bases and 1 base respectively, with 15 bases between them. The V gene's germline CDR1 is MNHNY and CDR2 SVGAGI (reference sequence). CDR3 sequence reads: CASSRLGEITNEKLFF. For the CDR3, the DNA is TGTGCCAGCAGCCGACTGGGGGAAATAACTAATGAAAAACTGTTTTTT.

The chain couples TRBV19 to TRBJ1-1, with no clear D. Trimming shortened V by 7 bases and J by 2 bases, and 20 bases separated the two germline ends. The CDR3 runs to 16 residues. Germline CDR1 LNHDA, CDR2 SQIVND (reference sequence). CDR3 DNA sequence: TGTGCCAGTACCTCAGTAGGAGTCCTCAAAAACACTGAAGCTTTCTTT. Protein: CASTSVGVLKNTEAFF.

The V and J genes are TRBV2 and TRBJ1-6; 7 positions agree with TRBD1. This CDR3 comprises 16 residues. Germline lookup yields CDR1 SNHLY and CDR2 FYNNEI. Trimming took 6 bases from V and 5 from J; bases not matched to a gene: 10. The CDR3 spells CASREYGTDDNSPLHF. Written as DNA, the CDR3 is TGTGCCAGCAGAGAATACGGGACAGACGATAATTCACCCCTCCACTTT.

Note on this clone: Other nucleotide sequences from this sample produce the same CDR3. The rearrangement uses TRBV5-1 and TRBJ1-2; 7 bases match TRBD1. Trimming took 4 bases from V and 5 from J; bases not matched to a gene: 8. CDR1 is SGHRS and CDR2 is YFSETQ in the germline V gene. The CDR3 sequence is 14 residues long. The CDR3 loop reads CASSQGQVGYGYTF. The CDR3 bases are TGCGCCAGCAGCCAAGGACAGGTTGGTTATGGCTACACCTTC.

The CDR3 region is CASRLAGGPNYEQYF. The CDR3 region has the DNA TGTGCCAGCAGATTAGCGGGGGGGCCAAACTACGAGCAGTACTTC. The rearrangement links TRBV28 to TRBJ2-7; TRBD2 aligns across 11 bases. The J segment lost 3 bases and the V segment lost 6 bases, leaving 7 bases of the junction unmatched. Germline assignment: CDR1 MDHEN and CDR2 SYDVKM. This CDR3 has 15 amino acids.

J is TRBJ1-1 and V is TRBV27, with 8 nucleotides matching TRBD1. Per germline, CDR1 MNHEY and CDR2 SMNVEV (reference sequence). The V gene end was trimmed by 5 bases and the J gene end by 4 bases; junction bases not matched to a gene: 9. The CDR3 is made up of 15 amino acids. This CDR3 is CASSLGQGVATEAFF. The CDR3 DNA reads as TGTGCCAGCAGTCTAGGACAGGGAGTGGCCACTGAAGCTTTCTTT.

This rearrangement joins TRBV7-6 to TRBJ2-2; D unclear. CDR3 length: 14 residues. Germline V CDR1 and CDR2: SGHVS, FNYEAQ. The V and J ends lost 1 base and 5 bases respectively, with 8 bases between them. The CDR3 nucleotides read TGTGCCAGCAGCTTAGGAGGAATTACCGGGGAGCTGTTTTTT. This translates into CASSLGGITGELFF.

This clone was detected once. This rearrangement joins TRBV7-9 to TRBJ2-5, with D possibly called TRBD1 or TRBD2 (5 bases each). Germline assignment: CDR1 SEHNR and CDR2 FQNEAQ (reference sequence). The CDR3 consists of 15 residues. Between the trimmed V and J ends, which lost 0 bases and 1 base, there was a span of 9 bases. CDR3 sequence reads: CASSLALGVQETQYF. CDR3 nucleotide sequence: TGTGCCAGCAGCTTAGCTCTGGGGGTCCAAGAGACCCAGTACTTC.

The chain links TRBV28 to TRBJ1-1, with 7 bases aligning to TRBD1. The V gene's germline CDR1 is MDHEN and CDR2 SYDVKM. The V gene end was trimmed by 5 bases and the J gene end by 5 bases; junction bases not matched to a gene: 8. The CDR3 totals 14 residues. The CDR3 spells CASSLYRQGTEAFF. The DNA for the CDR3 is TGTGCCAGCAGTCTCTATCGACAGGGAACTGAAGCTTTCTTT.